The 23 T cell receptor beta chains below all came from one sample that was sequenced in a study of human T cells and chemical hapten exposure. Time point specified: pre-sensitization, week 0. Treatment noted: therapeutic diphenylcyclopropenone sensitization with weekly scalp DPC. Each CDR3 protein is one row after TCRdb ran MiXCR on the RACE reads. The sample has under 200,000 distinct CDR3 sequences; almost 30% are singletons. The material sequenced was whole blood, taken in connection with sensitization to the hapten diphenylcyclopropenone (DPC). The receptors come from a woman aged 25-40 years with alopecia areata. Some clones in this sample may be carry-over from other donors' samples.

J is TRBJ2-3 and V is TRBV4-3; D ambiguous. CDR1 and CDR2 from the germline V gene are LGHNA and YSLEER. With 0 bases removed from V and 5 bases from J, the gap between germline ends came to 18 bases. The length of the CDR3 is 17 residues. In nucleotides, the CDR3 is TGCGCCAGCAGCCAAGAAGGTCGCGCAGACGGAATAGATACGCAGTATTTT. It yields the protein CASSQEGRADGIDTQYF.

CDR3 in amino acids: CASSLVGTGISPLHF. The CDR3 bases are TGTGCCAGCAGCTTGGTGGGGACCGGAATTTCACCCCTCCACTTT. J is TRBJ1-6 and V is TRBV5-5; a weak D match, TRBD1 (5 bases). CDR1 is SGHKS, CDR2 YYEKEE, per germline (reference sequence). The CDR3 contains 15 residues. Trimming stripped 0 bases from V and 9 bases from J, with 13 bases between. Full variable domain (remainder filled in from reference TRBV5-5 and TRBJ1-6): DAGVTQSPTHLIKTRGQQVTLRCSPISGHKSVSWYQQVLGQGPQFIFQYYEKEERGRGNFPDRFSARQFPNYSSELNVNALLLGDSALYLCASSLVGTGISPLHFGNGTRLTVT.

This rearrangement joins TRBV6-5 to TRBJ2-7, with 7 bases lining up with TRBD1. The CDR3 has 13 residues. The V segment lost 6 bases and the J segment 6 bases; nucleotides outside the gene matches: 8. Germline loops: CDR1 MNHEY, CDR2 SVGAGI. CDR3 DNA sequence: TGTGCCAGCAGAGGGACAGCCGCCAGCGAGCAGTACTTC. This translates into CASRGTAASEQYF.

V usage is TRBV10-3 and J usage is TRBJ2-3, with 10 bases aligning to TRBD2. The CDR3 loop spans 16 amino acids. Trimming cost V 5 bases and J 4 bases; bases outside gene matches: 9. Germline CDR1 is ENHRY and CDR2 is SYGVKD. In DNA, the CDR3 is TGTGCCATCAGTCAAACCATAGCGGGGGGCTCAGATACGCAGTATTTT. This encodes CAISQTIAGGSDTQYF.

Note on this clonotype: Just one base apart from a much larger clone, this may be a read error. V gene TRBV6-4 combines with J gene TRBJ2-1; 14 nucleotides match TRBD2. This CDR3 is 19 amino acids long. Germline CDR1 reads MRHNA; CDR2 reads SNTAGT. The CDR3 protein is CTSRIRFPGTSGGYNEQFF. Written as DNA, the CDR3 is TGTACCAGCAGAATTAGGTTCCCCGGGACTAGCGGGGGATACAATGAGCAGTTCTTC.

This clonotype turned up a few times. The rearrangement joins TRBV21-1 to TRBJ1-6. TRBV21-1 is marked as a pseudogene. The CDR3 covers 12 residues. CDR3 nucleotide sequence: TGTGCCAGCAGCAAAGAACGATCACCCCTCCACTTT. As protein: CASSKERSPLHF.

This clonotype rates as medium-sized. In DNA, the CDR3 is TGTGCCAGCAGTCGAGGACGGTCTAACTATGGCTACACCTTC. It translates to CASSRGRSNYGYTF. This chain joins TRBV11-1 and TRBJ1-2; no clear D. This CDR3 contains 14 residues. V was clipped by 6 bases and J by 0 bases, with 11 bases between them. Germline CDR1 reads SGHAT; CDR2 reads FQDESV (reference sequence).

The chain combines TRBV11-1 with TRBJ1-6; 9 bases map to TRBD1. Germline V gene lookup returns CDR1 SGHAT and CDR2 FQDESV (reference sequence). This CDR3 is built from 16 residues. The V and J ends lost 5 bases and 7 bases, in that order; junction bases with no gene match: 9. CDR3 sequence: CASSPRAGQGNSPLHF. The CDR3 DNA reads TGTGCCAGCAGCCCGAGGGCCGGACAGGGGAATTCACCCCTCCACTTT.

This clonotype was seen a few times. The chain combines TRBV29-1 with TRBJ1-2; TRBD1 is a possible D gene (6 bases). Germline loops: CDR1 SQVTM, CDR2 ANQGSEA. The V and J ends lost 2 bases and 7 bases respectively, with 14 bases between them. There are 13 residues in the CDR3. The CDR3 DNA reads as TGCAGCGTTGAACGGGGGGCCGGGCGTGGCTACACCTTC. This codes for CSVERGAGRGYTF.

V is TRBV10-3 and J is TRBJ2-3, with 9 bases lining up with TRBD2. The CDR3 sequence is 13 residues long. After removal of 6 bases from V and 6 bases from J, the junction contained 4 bases not matched to a gene. The germline gives CDR1 ENHRY, CDR2 SYGVKD. The CDR3 region is CAIRTSGADTQYF. CDR3 nucleotides: TGTGCCATCAGGACTAGCGGCGCTGATACGCAGTATTTT.

The sample holds a few counts of this clonotype. The chain couples TRBV29-1 to TRBJ2-1; D ambiguous. The germline V gene encodes CDR1 SQVTM and CDR2 ANQGSEA. Trimming left V 0 bases short and J 0 bases short, with 12 bases between. The CDR3 is 16 amino acids. DNA of the CDR3: TGCAGCGTTGAAGATCCCGGCCAAAGCTCCTACAATGAGCAGTTCTTC. As protein: CSVEDPGQSSYNEQFF.

This clonotype has more than one count but fewer than ten. J is TRBJ1-1 and V is TRBV7-9; TRBD1 might be the D (5 bases). The CDR3 sequence is 16 residues long. Deletions cut 6 bases from V and 2 bases from J, with 19 bases between. CDR1 and CDR2 from the germline V gene are SEHNR and FQNEAQ (reference sequence). CDR3 loop: CASRPPTGTKNTEAFF. The CDR3 DNA is TGTGCCAGCAGACCACCTACCGGGACCAAAAACACTGAAGCTTTCTTT.

V gene TRBV4-2 combines with J gene TRBJ2-2; 10 bases line up with TRBD2. Trimming cost V 6 bases and J 1 base; bases outside gene matches: 8. The germline V gene encodes CDR1 LGHNA and CDR2 YNFKEQ. CDR3 length: 17 amino acids. This CDR3 is CASSPVSGGRNTGELFF. The CDR3 DNA reads TGTGCCAGCAGTCCTGTTAGCGGGGGGAGGAACACCGGGGAGCTGTTTTTT.

CDR3 DNA: TGTGCCAGCAGCCGAGAAAGGGGAAGTAATGAAAAACTGTTTTTT. Protein product: CASSRERGSNEKLFF. The chain employs TRBV7-2 and TRBJ1-4; D possibly corresponds to TRBD1 (5 bases). The germline V gene encodes CDR1 SGHTA and CDR2 FQGNSA. Trimming cost V 5 bases and J 4 bases, with 14 bases left between them. The CDR3 is made up of 15 amino acids.

The chain couples TRBV14 to TRBJ2-3, with a tentative D call TRBD2 (7 bases). The V end was cut by 5 bases, the J end by 6 bases, with 18 bases between. The germline CDR1 and CDR2 sequences are SGHDN and FVKESK. The CDR3 length is 15 residues. CDR3 sequence (DNA): TGTGCCAGCAGCTCCGCGGGGGCGCTCTGGGATACGCAGTATTTT. It translates to CASSSAGALWDTQYF.

The V call is TRBV5-1, the J call TRBJ1-4; tentatively, D is TRBD1 (5 bases). The CDR3 has 17 amino acids. Per germline, CDR1 SGHRS and CDR2 YFSETQ. The V gene lost 2 bases and the J gene lost 0 bases, with 14 bases spanning the gap. The CDR3: CASSFSGTEATNEKLFF. The CDR3 bases are TGCGCCAGCAGCTTCTCCGGGACGGAAGCAACTAATGAAAAACTGTTTTTT. The entire variable domain, with the rest obtained from reference TRBV5-1 and TRBJ1-4, is as follows: KAGVTQTPRYLIKTRGQQVTLSCSPISGHRSVSWYQQTPGQGLQFLFEYFSETQRNKGNFPGRFSGRQFSNSRSEMNVSTLELGDSALYLCASSFSGTEATNEKLFFGSGTQLSVL.

The chain links TRBV4-2 to TRBJ2-2, with a tentative D call TRBD1 (5 bases). Per germline, CDR1 LGHNA and CDR2 YNFKEQ. V lost 4 bases, J lost 5 bases, and 32 bases lay in between. This CDR3 is built from 21 residues. CDR3 nucleotides: TGTGCCAGCAGCCGAGAATCTCCTCTGCGACAGAGGATTCAGTTAACCGGGGAGCTGTTTTTT. Its protein product is CASSRESPLRQRIQLTGELFF.

This chain joins TRBV10-3 and TRBJ2-7, with 9 bases fitting TRBD1. The V segment lost 6 bases and the J segment 0 bases; nucleotides outside the gene matches: 6. From germline, CDR1 is ENHRY and CDR2 SYGVKD. The CDR3 is made up of 15 amino acids. In DNA form, the CDR3 reads TGTGCCATCAGCAGGACAGGGGACATCTCCTACGAGCAGTACTTC. It is translated as CAISRTGDISYEQYF.

The CDR3 here is CASSFRFAQGASMTYEQYF. The CDR3 DNA reads as TGTGCCAGCAGTTTTCGTTTTGCACAGGGGGCCTCGATGACCTACGAGCAGTACTTC. The chain carries TRBV12-3 or TRBV12-4 and TRBJ2-7; 9 nucleotides line up with TRBD1. J lost 2 bases, V lost 3 bases, and 17 bases had no gene match. The CDR3 consists of 19 residues.

This clonotype was observed a handful of times. The chain couples TRBV7-9 to TRBJ1-5; the match to TRBD1 covers 7 bases. The V gene's germline CDR1 is SEHNR and CDR2 FQNEAQ (reference sequence). The CDR3 consists of 14 residues. Trimming cost V 5 bases and J 2 bases; bases outside gene matches: 3. The CDR3 DNA sequence: TGTGCCAGCAGCCGCGGGACAGGCAATCAGCCCCAGCATTTT. Encoded protein: CASSRGTGNQPQHF.

The chain combines TRBV20-1 with TRBJ2-4; a possible D gene is TRBD2 (5 bases). Looked up from germline, CDR1 is DFQATT and CDR2 is SNEGSKA (reference sequence). V lost 3 bases, J lost 0 bases, and 9 bases lay in between. There are 14 residues in the CDR3. The CDR3: CSARDGKAKNIQYF. The DNA of the CDR3 is TGCAGTGCTAGGGACGGGAAAGCCAAAAACATTCAGTACTTC.

This clonotype was recorded a few times. The V call is TRBV6-1, the J call TRBJ1-1, with D perhaps matching TRBD1 (6 bases). V dropped 1 base and J dropped 10 bases, with 13 bases sitting between them. This CDR3 contains 13 residues. Germline loops: CDR1 MNHNS, CDR2 SASEGT. The chain's CDR3 is CASSEGGGAAAFF. CDR3 in DNA: TGTGCCAGCAGTGAAGGGGGGGGGGCAGCAGCTTTCTTT.

The chain links TRBV5-1 to TRBJ2-7; unclear D gene. Trimming left V 4 bases short and J 5 bases short, with 16 bases between. Per the germline V gene, CDR1 is SGHRS and CDR2 is YFSETQ. The CDR3 is 14 amino acids. The chain's CDR3 is CASSLQSSSDEQYF. CDR3 nucleotides: TGCGCCAGCAGCCTTCAGTCTAGTTCGGACGAGCAGTACTTC.